This passage covers 22 T cell receptor beta chains from one sample sequenced in a study of cytomegalovirus exposure and HLA in healthy donors. This PCR relied on a set of 60 Vbeta primers and 13 Jbeta primers. The method was immunoSEQ multiplex PCR; TCRdb's version includes in-frame clones alone and lacks a portion of them. The sample has 90,000 to 110,000 clones, under 80% seen once. The specimen sequenced was PBMCs. The origin of the receptors is a woman aged 40-49 years in good health and CMV-seropositive.

In DNA, the CDR3 is TGTGCCAGCAGTGAGAAGGGAGTACTGGATGAGCAGTTCTTC. Amino acids: CASSEKGVLDEQFF. The chain joins TRBV6-1 to TRBJ2-1, with a possible D match to TRBD2 (5 bases). Trimming took 3 bases from V and 8 from J, leaving 14 bases between them. Germline CDR1 and CDR2: MNHNS and SASEGT. The CDR3 length is 14 residues.

The gene calls are TRBV4-2 and TRBJ1-2, with D perhaps matching TRBD1 (5 bases). Trimming left V 6 bases short and J 3 bases short, with 11 bases between. The CDR3 loop spans 13 amino acids. Germline-derived CDR1 and CDR2 are LGHNA and YNFKEQ. The CDR3 DNA follows: TGTGCCAGCAGTTGGTCGGGGGACTATGGCTACACCTTC. It codes for CASSWSGDYGYTF.

This clone has more than one count but fewer than ten. The J gene is TRBJ1-2, the V gene TRBV19; 7 bases line up with TRBD1. The germline CDR1 and CDR2 sequences are LNHDA and SQIVND (reference sequence). The junction had 12 bases not matched to a gene; V was cut back by 6 bases and J by 5 bases. The CDR3 length is 15 residues. Here the CDR3 reads CASSPRSGGRYGYTF. The CDR3, as DNA: TGTGCCAGTAGCCCGCGATCAGGGGGAAGATATGGCTACACCTTC.

The chain uses TRBV27 and TRBJ1-6, with a possible D match to TRBD1 (5 bases). The CDR3 extends over 18 amino acids. V dropped 6 bases and J dropped 9 bases, with 27 bases sitting between them. Germline V gene data show CDR1 as MNHEY and CDR2 as SMNVEV (reference sequence). The CDR3, as DNA: TGTGCCAGCAGAGGGTCCGCCTCACACAGGCCCGGGCGTTCACCCCTCCACTTT. Its translation: CASRGSASHRPGRSPLHF.

This clone was recorded a few times. This sample includes further DNA sequences coding for the same CDR3. This sequence joins TRBV5-1 and TRBJ2-3; 12 positions match TRBD2. Germline trimming cut 0 bases from V and 4 bases from J; bases unmatched to any gene: 0. CDR1 and CDR2 from the germline V gene are SGHRS and YFSETQ. CDR3 size: 15 residues. CDR3 DNA sequence: TGCGCCAGCAGCTTGGGACTAGCGGGGGCAGATACGCAGTATTTT. Its translation is CASSLGLAGADTQYF.

The chain couples TRBV7-7 to TRBJ2-5, with D perhaps matching TRBD2 (5 bases). The DNA end lines up better with TRBJ2-7; the J call may be wrong. CDR3 length equals 16 residues. The germline V gene has CDR1 SSHAT and CDR2 FNYEAQ (reference sequence). The CDR3 sequence is CASSLGPSASMSEQYF. The CDR3 bases are TGTGCCAGCAGCTTGGGTCCCTCGGCTAGCATGAGCGAGCAGTACTTC.

This chain uses TRBV28 with TRBJ1-1; D not certain. Looked up from germline, CDR1 is MDHEN and CDR2 is SYDVKM. This CDR3 is 15 amino acids long. V lost 3 bases to trimming and J lost 6 bases, with 17 bases between them. The chain's CDR3 is CASSLGGMLVSEAFF. The DNA of the CDR3 is TGTGCCAGCAGTTTGGGAGGGATGTTAGTCTCTGAAGCTTTCTTT.

The chain carries TRBV28 and TRBJ2-7; TRBD2 is a possible D gene (6 bases). V lost 6 bases and J 5 bases, leaving 23 bases between the germline ends. The germline gives CDR1 MDHEN, CDR2 SYDVKM. The CDR3 loop spans 16 amino acids. The CDR3: CASSSPGTPEGHEQYF. The CDR3 DNA reads TGTGCCAGCAGCTCCCCAGGGACTCCGGAGGGACACGAGCAGTACTTC.

The chain recombines TRBV5-1 with TRBJ1-1; TRBD1 matches at 9 bases. The CDR3 extends over 14 amino acids. The junction had 5 bases not matched to a gene; V was cut back by 3 bases and J by 5 bases. CDR1 and CDR2 (germline): SGHRS, YFSETQ. This CDR3 reads CASSWGTGTTEAFF. CDR3 nucleotide sequence: TGCGCCAGCAGCTGGGGGACAGGGACAACTGAAGCTTTCTTT.

The genes are TRBV5-1 and TRBJ2-7; tentatively, D is TRBD2 (5 bases). The V end lost 2 bases, the J end lost 3 bases, and 12 bases lay between the germline ends. The germline gives CDR1 SGHRS, CDR2 YFSETQ. This CDR3 has 14 amino acids. CDR3 bases: TGCGCCAGCAGCTTCAGCGGAGGCTACTACGAGCAGTACTTC. Translation gives CASSFSGGYYEQYF.

The rearrangement links TRBV5-1 to TRBJ2-1; a possible D gene is TRBD2 (6 bases). V gave up 0 bases and J gave up 2 bases, with 9 bases separating them. Germline V gives CDR1 SGHRS, CDR2 YFSETQ. This CDR3 has 15 residues. CDR3 coding DNA: TGCGCCAGCAGCTTGGGGGGGGTTACCTACAATGAGCAGTTCTTC. Protein sequence: CASSLGGVTYNEQFF.

This rearrangement joins TRBV7-8 to TRBJ2-5, with 11 nucleotides matching TRBD2. The length of the CDR3 is 16 residues. Per the germline V gene, CDR1 is SGHVS and CDR2 is FQNEAQ. With V trimmed by 5 bases and J by 4 bases, 9 bases remained unmatched. The DNA for the CDR3 is TGTGCCAGCAGCATTACTAGCGGGAGCTTCGGAGAGACCCAGTACTTC. Translating gives CASSITSGSFGETQYF.

This sequence joins TRBV28 and TRBJ2-1; perhaps TRBD2 as D (6 bases). This CDR3 is built from 15 residues. Per the germline V gene, CDR1 is MDHEN and CDR2 is SYDVKM. The V end lost 4 bases, the J end lost 2 bases, and 12 bases lay between the germline ends. The CDR3 coding sequence is TGTGCCAGCAGTTGGGGCGGGAACACCTACAATGAGCAGTTCTTC. Translation gives CASSWGGNTYNEQFF. Together with reference TRBV28 and TRBJ2-1, the CDR3 gives the full variable domain: DVKVTQSSRYLVKRTGEKVFLECVQDMDHENMFWYRQDPGLGLRLIYFSYDVKMKEKGDIPEGYSVSREKKERFSLILESASTNQTSMYLCASSWGGNTYNEQFFGPGTRLTVL.

The chain recombines TRBV4-1 with TRBJ2-1; 11 bases fit TRBD2. The CDR3 spans 18 residues. The trim removed 4 bases at V and 0 bases at J, leaving 8 bases unmatched. Germline CDR1 is MGHRA and CDR2 is YSYEKL. DNA for the CDR3: TGCGCCAGCAGCCCCAGGACTAGCGGGTGGAGCTCCTACAATGAGCAGTTCTTC. It codes for CASSPRTSGWSSYNEQFF.

The chain couples TRBV9 to TRBJ2-3; a weak D match, TRBD1 (7 bases). The CDR3 extends over 15 amino acids. Deletions cut 4 bases from V and 0 bases from J, with 12 bases between. CDR1 and CDR2 (germline): SGDLS, YYNGEE. DNA for the CDR3: TGTGCCAGCAGCTCAGGGGGACTTAGCACAGATACGCAGTATTTT. Encoded protein: CASSSGGLSTDTQYF.

This chain uses TRBV27 with TRBJ2-3, with TRBD2 identical over 9 bases. CDR3 size: 16 residues. Trimming at V came to 5 bases and at J to 4 bases, leaving 10 bases not matched to a gene. Germline lookup yields CDR1 MNHEY and CDR2 SMNVEV (reference sequence). DNA of the CDR3: TGTGCCAGCAGTGCCGGGACTAGCACATTTTCAGATACGCAGTATTTT. It yields the protein CASSAGTSTFSDTQYF.

This clone came up once. The genes are TRBV21-1 and TRBJ2-3; the table gives TRBD1 as D, unverified against the DNA. TRBV21-1 is a pseudogene segment. The CDR3 has 15 residues. CDR3 in DNA: TGTGCCAGCAGCAACACCGACAGGCGACAAGATACGCAGTATTTT. This encodes CASSNTDRRQDTQYF.

Only a few counts were recorded for this clone. The chain employs TRBV5-5 and TRBJ1-1; 7 bases align to TRBD1. Germline-derived CDR1 and CDR2 are SGHKS and YYEKEE (reference sequence). This CDR3 contains 16 residues. The V and J ends lost 4 bases and 4 bases, in that order; junction bases with no gene match: 13. CDR3 nucleotide sequence: TGTGCCAGCAGCCCCGCGACAGGGCGGACGGTCACTGAAGCTTTCTTT. Amino acids: CASSPATGRTVTEAFF.

The rearrangement uses TRBV4-2 and TRBJ2-5, with 7 bases aligning to TRBD1. This CDR3 is built from 16 residues. V trimming: 4 bases; J trimming: 2 bases; junction bases outside the gene matches: 10. Per germline, CDR1 LGHNA and CDR2 YNFKEQ. The DNA of the CDR3 is TGTGCCAGCAGCCTGGGACAGACCAGCTTACAAGAGACCCAGTACTTC. Translated, it gives CASSLGQTSLQETQYF.

J is TRBJ2-5 and V is TRBV18, with a tentative D call TRBD1 (5 bases). Germline assignment: CDR1 KGHSH and CDR2 LQKENI. The CDR3 covers 13 residues. Trimming removed 2 bases at V and 3 bases at J, with 7 bases between. This CDR3 is CASSPSREETQYF. The CDR3 coding sequence is TGTGCCAGCTCACCAAGCAGGGAAGAGACCCAGTACTTC.

The rearrangement links TRBV28 to TRBJ1-2, with D maybe TRBD1 (5 bases). Trimming cost V 7 bases and J 8 bases, with 11 bases left between them. Germline V CDR1 and CDR2: MDHEN, SYDVKM. The CDR3 extends over 11 amino acids. The CDR3 nucleotides read TGTGCCAGCATCCAGGGTAACGGCTACACCTTC. Protein product: CASIQGNGYTF.

J is TRBJ2-1 and V is TRBV18; tentative D call: TRBD1 (6 bases). The CDR3 covers 15 residues. CDR1 KGHSH and CDR2 LQKENI come from the germline V gene. V lost 4 bases, J lost 2 bases, and 12 bases lay in between. The CDR3 region is CASSQGVSTYNEQFF. The CDR3 nucleotides read TGTGCCAGCTCACAGGGGGTCTCGACCTACAATGAGCAGTTCTTC.